The clone carrying this T cell receptor beta chain was seen once. This entry comes from a study of T cell responses to AZD1222 COVID-19 vaccine. For the study at large: Pooled together were second doses at about 4 or about 12 weeks.

This CDR3 is 15 amino acids long. CDR1 and CDR2 from the germline V gene are LGHDT and YNNKEL (reference sequence). Trimming took off 3 bases at V and 3 bases at J, with 14 bases between the two ends. Measured with immunoSEQ multiplex PCR; TCRdb has only the in-frame clones, and not every one. This sample carries approximately 120,000 clones, about 89% of them seen once, and the ten largest clones take around 4.3%. Source: peripheral blood, taken on day 0 of AZD1222 vaccination. This TCR was sampled from an adult in good health. The rearrangement uses TRBV3-1 (or the pseudogene TRBV3-2) and TRBJ2-5, with D possibly TRBD1 on 6 matching bases. The CDR3 DNA reads TGTGCCAGCAGCCACCCCCTGGGGGCTGAAGAGACCCAGTACTTC. This sequence encodes CASSHPLGAEETQYF.